Only a few counts were recorded for the clone carrying this T cell receptor (beta chain). Its cognate antigen is unknown. The data belong to a study of response to subunit inactivated influenza vaccine. TCRdb re-called the RT-PCR reads through MiXCR, storing one row per CDR3 protein. The table shows under 750,000 distinct CDR3 sequences, with 10% to 15% occurring only once. Regarding the study as a whole: Authors proposed each seasonal influenza vaccination draws in few new T cells.

The ends were cut back, 0 bases at V and 2 bases at J, with 11 bases in the middle. The CDR3 sequence is 16 residues long. Germline CDR1 is MNHEY and CDR2 is SMNVEV (reference sequence). V and J are TRBV27 and TRBJ2-1; a possible D gene is TRBD1 (6 bases). This specimen consisted of PBMCs from blood, obtained on the day of vaccination. The source of this sequence is a man in his fifties who received an inactivated influenza vaccine. The chain's CDR3 is CASSLSPGAAYNEQFF. The CDR3 bases are TGTGCCAGCAGTTTATCCCCAGGGGCCGCCTACAATGAGCAGTTCTTC.